This passage covers 4 T cell receptor beta chains from one sample sequenced in a study of blood T cell repertoires in COVID-19 (dated by TCRdb to the early 2020s). Library preparation was by the immunoSEQ multiplex PCR assay. Imported from immuneACCESS, the table was reduced by TCRdb to in-frame sequences with V and J called. These copies leave out some clones; in studies compared against another copy, an unresolved V gene accounts for under half, and the cause of the remainder is not known. The sample table lists about 120,000 clones, under 95% of them with a count of one. Of the sample, around 4.6% falls within the top ten clones. The specimen was peripheral blood. Receptors were obtained from a man between 60 and 70 years old with COVID-19, enrolled during active disease.

The chain employs TRBV6-5 and TRBJ2-6, with D unresolved. CDR1 is MNHEY, CDR2 SVGAGI, per germline. The length of the CDR3 is 13 residues. V dropped 5 bases and J dropped 3 bases, with 5 bases sitting between them. The CDR3 coding sequence is TGTGCCAGCAGTCGCGGTGGGGCCAACGTCCTGACTTTC. Its translation: CASSRGGANVLTF.

The chain is built from TRBV27 and TRBJ1-5, with D tentatively TRBD1 (6 bases). The CDR3 consists of 16 residues. V shed 3 bases and J shed 1 base, with 13 bases lying between them. CDR1 and CDR2 (germline): MNHEY, SMNVEV (reference sequence). The CDR3 nucleotides are TGTGCCAGCAGTTTGCAGGACACAGGGAGCAATCAGCCCCAGCATTTT. This translates into CASSLQDTGSNQPQHF.

This clone has a single count. The chain links TRBV10-3 to TRBJ1-3; 7 bases line up with TRBD1. Germline assignment: CDR1 ENHRY and CDR2 SYGVKD. The CDR3 runs 15 residues. V lost 3 bases to trimming and J lost 4 bases; unmatched junction nucleotides: 6. The CDR3 coding sequence is TGTGCCATCAGTGATCCGAGGGGGCGAGGAAACACCATATATTTT. Translated: CAISDPRGRGNTIYF.

V usage is TRBV11-3 and J usage is TRBJ1-1; TRBD1 is a possible D gene (6 bases). Germline V lookup: CDR1 SGHNT, CDR2 YENEEA. The germline V and J ends were trimmed by 4 bases and 3 bases, with 12 bases remaining between them. CDR3 length: 14 residues. CDR3 in amino acids: CASSSPQGDTEAFF. The CDR3 DNA is TGTGCCAGCAGCTCTCCACAGGGTGACACTGAAGCTTTCTTT. The entire variable domain, with the rest obtained from reference TRBV11-3 and TRBJ1-1, is as follows: EAGVVQSPRYKIIEKKQPVAFWCNPISGHNTLYWYLQNLGQGPELLIRYENEEAVDDSQLPKDRFSAERLKGVDSTLKIQPAELGDSAVYLCASSSPQGDTEAFFGQGTRLTVV.